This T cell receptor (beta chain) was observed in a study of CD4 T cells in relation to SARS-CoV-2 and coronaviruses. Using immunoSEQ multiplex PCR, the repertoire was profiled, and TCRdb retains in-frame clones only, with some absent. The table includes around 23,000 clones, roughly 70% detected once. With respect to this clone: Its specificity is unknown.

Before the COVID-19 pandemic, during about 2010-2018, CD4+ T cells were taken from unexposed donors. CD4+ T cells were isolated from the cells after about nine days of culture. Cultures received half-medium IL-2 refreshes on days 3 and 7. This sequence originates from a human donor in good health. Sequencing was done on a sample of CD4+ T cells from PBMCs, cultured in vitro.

The DNA of the CDR3 is TGTGCCAGCAGTGAGTCGGGGGAAAGGACAGATACGCAGTATTTT. It yields the protein CASSESGERTDTQYF. The chain recombines TRBV6-1 with TRBJ2-3; maybe TRBD2 (6 bases). Looked up from germline, CDR1 is MNHNS and CDR2 is SASEGT. This CDR3 has 15 amino acids. V lost 3 bases and J lost 3, with 13 bases in between.